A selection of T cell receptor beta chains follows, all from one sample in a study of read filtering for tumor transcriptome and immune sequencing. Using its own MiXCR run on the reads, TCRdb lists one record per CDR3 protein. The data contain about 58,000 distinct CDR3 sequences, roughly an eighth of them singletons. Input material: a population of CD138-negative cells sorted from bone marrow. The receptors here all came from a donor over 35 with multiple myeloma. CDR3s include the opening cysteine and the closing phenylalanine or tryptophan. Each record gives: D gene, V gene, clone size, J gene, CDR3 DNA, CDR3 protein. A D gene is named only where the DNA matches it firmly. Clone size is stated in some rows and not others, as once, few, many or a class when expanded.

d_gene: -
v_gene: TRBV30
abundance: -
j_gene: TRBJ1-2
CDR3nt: TGTGCCTGGCCCTCATTCGGAGCCTCTGGCTACACCTTC
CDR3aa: CAWPSFGASGYTF

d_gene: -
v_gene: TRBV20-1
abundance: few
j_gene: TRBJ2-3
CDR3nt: TGCAGTGCTACCGGGACTTTCACAGATACGCAGTATTTT
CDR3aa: CSATGTFTDTQYF

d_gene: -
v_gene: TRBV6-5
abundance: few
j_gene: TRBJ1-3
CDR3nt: TGTGCCAGCAGCCACCGGGAAAGCTCTGGAAACACCATATATTTT
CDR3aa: CASSHRESSGNTIYF

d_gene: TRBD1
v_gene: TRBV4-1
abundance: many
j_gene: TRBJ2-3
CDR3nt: TGCGCCAGCAGTCAACAGGGGAGAACAGATACGCAGTATTTT
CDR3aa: CASSQQGRTDTQYF

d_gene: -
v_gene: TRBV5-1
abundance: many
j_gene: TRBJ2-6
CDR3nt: TGCGCCAGCAGCTTGGCCCCCGGATCTGGGGCCAACGTCCTGACTTTC
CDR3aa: CASSLAPGSGANVLTF

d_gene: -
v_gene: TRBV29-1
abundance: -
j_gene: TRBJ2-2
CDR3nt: TGCAGCGTTGAAGGCGCCGGGGAGCTGTTTTTT
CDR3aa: CSVEGAGELFF

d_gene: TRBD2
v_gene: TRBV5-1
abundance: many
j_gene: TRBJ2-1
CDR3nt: TGCGCCAGCAGCCAGACTAGCGTTGGGCCCAATGAGCAGTTCTTC
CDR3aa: CASSQTSVGPNEQFF

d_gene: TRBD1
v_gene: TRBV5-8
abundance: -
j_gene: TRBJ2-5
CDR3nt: TGTGCCAGCAGCCAACAGGGGCTCCACCAAGAGACCCAGTACTTC
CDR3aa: CASSQQGLHQETQYF

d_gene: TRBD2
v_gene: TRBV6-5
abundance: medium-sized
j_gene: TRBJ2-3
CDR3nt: TGTGCCAGCAGTGAATTAGCGGGGGGGCCAGATACGCAGTATTTT
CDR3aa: CASSELAGGPDTQYF

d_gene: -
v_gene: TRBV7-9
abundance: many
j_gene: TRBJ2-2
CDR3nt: TGTGCCAGCAGTCTAAATTCAGGGAACACCGGGGAGCTGTTTTTT
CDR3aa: CASSLNSGNTGELFF

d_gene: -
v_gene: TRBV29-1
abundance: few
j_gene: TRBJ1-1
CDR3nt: TGCAGCGCGGGGGACAAGGGGGGCACTGAAGCTTTCTTT
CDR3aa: CSAGDKGGTEAFF

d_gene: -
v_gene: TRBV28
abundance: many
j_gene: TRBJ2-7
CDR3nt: TGTGCCACTTCGCTAAGCTCCTACGAGCAGTACTTC
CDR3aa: CATSLSSYEQYF

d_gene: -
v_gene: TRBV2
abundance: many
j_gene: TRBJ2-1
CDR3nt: TGTGCCAGCACATCGGACATCTACAATGAGCAGTTCTTC
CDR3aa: CASTSDIYNEQFF

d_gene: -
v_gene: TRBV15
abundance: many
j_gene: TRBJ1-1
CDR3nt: TGTGCCACCAGCAGAGATCCAGCGAACACTGAAGCTTTCTTT
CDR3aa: CATSRDPANTEAFF

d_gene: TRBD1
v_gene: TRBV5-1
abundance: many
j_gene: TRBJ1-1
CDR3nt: TGCGCCAGCAGCGGAGGGACAGGGTCTGAAGCTTTCTTT
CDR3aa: CASSGGTGSEAFF

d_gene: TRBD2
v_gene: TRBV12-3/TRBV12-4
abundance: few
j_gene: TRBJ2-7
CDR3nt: TGTGCCAGCAGGTCTAGCGGGGGGGGCCGCGAGCAGTACTTC
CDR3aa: CASRSSGGGREQYF

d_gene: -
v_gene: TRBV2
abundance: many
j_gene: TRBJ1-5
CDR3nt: TGTGCCAGCAATGAGGGGGAAGGCAATCAGCCCCAGCATTTT
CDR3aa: CASNEGEGNQPQHF

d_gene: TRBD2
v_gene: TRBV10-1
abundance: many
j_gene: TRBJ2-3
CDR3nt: TGCGCCAGCAGTGAGTCGGGCGGGGGGGCCGCAGATACGCAGTATTTT
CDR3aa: CASSESGGGAADTQYF

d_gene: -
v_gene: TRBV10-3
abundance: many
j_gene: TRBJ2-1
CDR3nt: TGTGCCATCAGTGTTTTAGGGGATGAGCAGTTCTTC
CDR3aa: CAISVLGDEQFF

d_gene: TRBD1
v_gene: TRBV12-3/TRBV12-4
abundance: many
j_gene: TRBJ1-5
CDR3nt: TGTGCCAGCAGTCGCGAAGACAGGGGGCGGCAGCCCCAGCATTTT
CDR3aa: CASSREDRGRQPQHF

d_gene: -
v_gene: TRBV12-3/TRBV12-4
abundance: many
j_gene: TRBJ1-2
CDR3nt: TGTGCCAGCAGCCTACAGGGTAGAGGTTATGGCTACACCTTC
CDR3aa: CASSLQGRGYGYTF

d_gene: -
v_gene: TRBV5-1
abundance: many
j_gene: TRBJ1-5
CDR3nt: TGCGCCAGCAGCTTGGAGGGGGACACCTCTCAGCCCCAGCATTTT
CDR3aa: CASSLEGDTSQPQHF

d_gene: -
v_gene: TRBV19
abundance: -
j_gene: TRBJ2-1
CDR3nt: TGTGCCAGTAGTATACAGGAGAGGCAGTTCTTC
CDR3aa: CASSIQERQFF

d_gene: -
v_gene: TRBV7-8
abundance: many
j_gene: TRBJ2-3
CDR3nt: TGTGCCAGCAGCGAGGGGATAGATACGCAGTATTTT
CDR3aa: CASSEGIDTQYF

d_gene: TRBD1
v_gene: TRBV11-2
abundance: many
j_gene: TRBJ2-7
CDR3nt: TGTGCCAGCAGCAGGGGGCACTCCTACGAGCAGTACTTC
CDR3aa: CASSRGHSYEQYF

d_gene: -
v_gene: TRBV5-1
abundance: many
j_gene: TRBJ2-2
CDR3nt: TGCGCCAGCAGCTTGTACAGGTCCACCGGGGAGCTGTTTTTT
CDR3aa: CASSLYRSTGELFF

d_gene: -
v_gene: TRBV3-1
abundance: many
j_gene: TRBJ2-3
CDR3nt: TGTGCCAGCAGCCAAAAGACAGGTCTCCGCACAGATACGCAGTATTTT
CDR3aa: CASSQKTGLRTDTQYF

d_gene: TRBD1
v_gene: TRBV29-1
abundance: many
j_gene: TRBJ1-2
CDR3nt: TGCAGCGTTTTCCACCCTGGACAGGTCTATGGCTACACCTTC
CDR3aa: CSVFHPGQVYGYTF

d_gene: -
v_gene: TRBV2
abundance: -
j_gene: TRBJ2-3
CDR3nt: TGTGCCAGCAGTGAAGAGGCAGGGGGGGTCACAGATACGCAGTATTTT
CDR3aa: CASSEEAGGVTDTQYF

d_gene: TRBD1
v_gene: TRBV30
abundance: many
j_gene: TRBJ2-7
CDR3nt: TGTGCCCGGGAATCCCGGGACAGCTACGAGCAGTACTTC
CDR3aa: CARESRDSYEQYF

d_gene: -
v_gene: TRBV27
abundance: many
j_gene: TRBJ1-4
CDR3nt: TGTGCCAGCAGGAGTACGGGGGAAAAACTGTTTTTT
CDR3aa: CASRSTGEKLFF

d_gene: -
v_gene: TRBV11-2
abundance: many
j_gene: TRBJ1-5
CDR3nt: TGTGCCAGCAGCTTAGATATCAGCGGGTTGGGCCAGCCCCAGCATTTT
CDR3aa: CASSLDISGLGQPQHF